One sample yielded the 28 T cell receptor beta chains listed below, sequenced in a study of blood T cell repertoires in COVID-19. The data were produced by immunoSEQ multiplex PCR, yet TCRdb's version contains in-frame clones alone and is incomplete. The sample carries roughly 180,000 clones, roughly three quarters recorded once. Sequenced input: peripheral blood. These receptor sequences come from a woman aged 45-60 years with active or convalescent COVID-19.

This sequence joins TRBV2 and TRBJ1-1; no definite D call. The CDR3 sequence is 13 residues long. The V and J ends lost 3 bases and 4 bases respectively, with 9 bases between them. The germline CDR1 and CDR2 sequences are SNHLY and FYNNEI. In nucleotides, the CDR3 is TGTGCCAGCAGTGATTTGGAGGGCACTGAAGCTTTCTTT. Amino acid sequence: CASSDLEGTEAFF.

The chain combines TRBV7-9 with TRBJ2-2, with 12 bases that match TRBD2. Per germline, CDR1 SEHNR and CDR2 FQNEAQ (reference sequence). The CDR3 has 15 residues. J was trimmed by 6 bases and V by 10 bases; bases with no gene match: 9. The CDR3 reads CATNDGLAGPGELFF. The CDR3 DNA is TGTGCCACCAATGATGGACTAGCGGGGCCCGGGGAGCTGTTTTTT.

The rearrangement uses TRBV19 and TRBJ2-7; 7 bases map to TRBD1. The CDR3 consists of 15 residues. Germline CDR1 LNHDA, CDR2 SQIVND (reference sequence). Trimming removed 5 bases from V and 2 bases from J; junction bases left unmatched: 9. CDR3 nucleotides: TGTGCCAGTAGTGGCTACAGGGGTCTAACCTACGAGCAGTACTTC. Translating it yields CASSGYRGLTYEQYF.

The gene calls are TRBV27 and TRBJ2-3; 13 bases fit TRBD2. The CDR3 runs 17 residues. Germline V gene lookup returns CDR1 MNHEY and CDR2 SMNVEV (reference sequence). The J segment lost 6 bases and the V segment lost 3 bases, leaving 9 bases of the junction unmatched. The CDR3 region is CASSFQRLAGGGDTQYF. CDR3 in DNA: TGTGCCAGCAGTTTCCAGAGACTAGCGGGGGGAGGTGATACGCAGTATTTT.

The chain employs TRBV6-2 or TRBV6-3 and TRBJ2-3; D gene uncertain. Trimming removed 1 base at V and 2 bases at J, with 7 bases between. The CDR3 spans 14 residues. The germline V gene encodes CDR1 MNHEY and CDR2 SVGEGT. CDR3 DNA sequence: TGTGCCAGCAGTTACTATACAGCCACAGATACGCAGTATTTT. Encoded protein: CASSYYTATDTQYF.

V and J are TRBV25-1 and TRBJ2-7, with TRBD2 matching over 8 bases. Germline V gene lookup returns CDR1 MGHDK and CDR2 SYGVNS. The trim removed 4 bases at V and 3 bases at J, leaving 2 bases unmatched. This CDR3 comprises 13 residues. CDR3 in amino acids: CASSGRGDYEQYF. The CDR3 DNA sequence: TGTGCCAGCAGTGGGCGGGGGGACTACGAGCAGTACTTC.

Comments on this clone: Other nucleotide sequences from this sample produce the same CDR3. The chain carries TRBV18 and TRBJ1-1; a weak D match, TRBD1 (6 bases). This CDR3 is built from 14 residues. Deletions cut 4 bases from V and 2 bases from J, with 11 bases between. CDR1 is KGHSH and CDR2 is LQKENI in the germline V gene. CDR3 protein: CASSLGRGNTEAFF. The CDR3 DNA follows: TGTGCCAGCTCACTTGGCAGGGGCAACACTGAAGCTTTCTTT.

V and J are TRBV19 and TRBJ2-7; D is uncertain. Trimming removed 2 bases from V and 1 base from J, with 12 bases in between. Germline V gene data show CDR1 as LNHDA and CDR2 as SQIVND (reference sequence). This CDR3 spans 15 amino acids. CDR3 in amino acids: CASSILPSASYEQYF. The CDR3 nucleotides read TGTGCCAGTAGTATACTGCCCAGCGCTTCCTACGAGCAGTACTTC.

This clone was counted a few times. V usage is TRBV14 and J usage is TRBJ2-2; D unresolved. The CDR3 runs to 15 residues. Germline V CDR1 and CDR2: SGHDN, FVKESK. The V end was cut by 1 base, the J end by 1 base, with 7 bases between. The CDR3: CASSQVAGNTGELFF. The CDR3 bases are TGTGCCAGCAGCCAAGTTGCAGGGAACACCGGGGAGCTGTTTTTT. The variable domain in full, with the rest retrieved from reference TRBV14 and TRBJ2-2, is EAGVTQFPSHSVIEKGQTVTLRCDPISGHDNLYWYRRVMGKEIKFLLHFVKESKQDESGMPNNRFLAERTGGTYSTLKVQPAELEDSGVYFCASSQVAGNTGELFFGEGSRLTVL.

V is TRBV7-9 and J is TRBJ1-1, with D possibly TRBD1 on 6 matching bases. The V end lost 0 bases, the J end lost 4 bases, and 9 bases lay between the germline ends. From germline, CDR1 is SEHNR and CDR2 FQNEAQ (reference sequence). CDR3 length: 14 residues. The CDR3 reads CASSLALGGTEAFF. CDR3 in DNA: TGTGCCAGCAGCTTAGCGTTAGGGGGCACTGAAGCTTTCTTT.

The sample holds one count of this clone. CDR3 sequence reads: CASTRRDSNTEAFF. The DNA of the CDR3 is TGTGCCAGTACCCGGAGGGACAGCAACACTGAAGCTTTCTTT. The rearrangement links TRBV19 to TRBJ1-1; 7 bases agree with TRBD1. Germline values: CDR1 LNHDA, CDR2 SQIVND (reference sequence). This CDR3 has 14 amino acids. Trimming took 7 bases from V and 2 from J; bases not matched to a gene: 7. Full variable domain (rest looked up from reference TRBV19 and TRBJ1-1): DGGITQSPKYLFRKEGQNVTLSCEQNLNHDAMYWYRQDPGQGLRLIYYSQIVNDFQKGDIAEGYSVSREKKESFPLTVTSAQKNPTAFYLCASTRRDSNTEAFFGQGTRLTVV.

CDR3 amino acids: CATSETDSLNSPLHF. The CDR3 DNA reads TGTGCCACCAGTGAGACGGACAGCCTGAATTCACCCCTCCACTTT. The V call is TRBV24-1, the J call TRBJ1-6; a possible D gene is TRBD1 (6 bases). This CDR3 is built from 15 residues. V lost 4 bases and J 7 bases, leaving 13 bases between the germline ends. The germline V gene encodes CDR1 KGHDR and CDR2 SFDVKD.

The chain has TRBV6-2 or TRBV6-3 and TRBJ2-7; D gene uncertain. The CDR3 contains 14 residues. V was clipped by 4 bases and J by 3 bases, with 13 bases between them. Germline CDR1 and CDR2: MNHEY and SVGEGT. The CDR3 here is CASSSSGLVYEQYF. The CDR3 DNA sequence: TGTGCCAGCAGTTCGTCGGGTTTAGTCTACGAGCAGTACTTC.

The V and J genes are TRBV2 and TRBJ1-5, with 7 bases that match TRBD1. Trimming at V came to 7 bases and at J to 4 bases, leaving 10 bases not matched to a gene. CDR3 size: 15 residues. The germline gives CDR1 SNHLY, CDR2 FYNNEI. This CDR3 is CASKRTEGANQPQHF. The CDR3 DNA reads as TGTGCCAGCAAAAGGACGGAGGGGGCTAATCAGCCCCAGCATTTT.

Ten or more counts support this clone. CDR3 sequence: CASTPRQATYNSPLHF. DNA of the CDR3: TGTGCCAGTACCCCTCGACAGGCCACCTATAATTCACCCCTCCACTTT. J is TRBJ1-6 and V is TRBV19, with D maybe TRBD1 (6 bases). The CDR3 covers 16 residues. Trimming removed 7 bases from V and 2 bases from J, with 15 bases in between. CDR1 is LNHDA, CDR2 SQIVND, per germline (reference sequence). The full variable domain, completed using reference TRBV19 and TRBJ1-6, is DGGITQSPKYLFRKEGQNVTLSCEQNLNHDAMYWYRQDPGQGLRLIYYSQIVNDFQKGDIAEGYSVSREKKESFPLTVTSAQKNPTAFYLCASTPRQATYNSPLHFGNGTRLTVT.

This chain joins TRBV28 and TRBJ1-2; TRBD1 might be the D (5 bases). The V and J ends lost 6 bases and 8 bases respectively, with 22 bases between them. This CDR3 has 15 residues. Germline values: CDR1 MDHEN, CDR2 SYDVKM. CDR3 amino acids: CASSPLRSGLEGYTF. CDR3 sequence (DNA): TGTGCCAGCAGCCCCCTGCGTTCAGGGTTGGAGGGCTACACCTTC.

The J gene is TRBJ2-7, the V gene TRBV2, with D unclear. This CDR3 is built from 12 residues. Germline V gene data show CDR1 as SNHLY and CDR2 as FYNNEI. V lost 7 bases and J lost 6, with 13 bases in between. CDR3 DNA sequence: TGTGCCAGCAAACTGGAGCTCGCCGAGCAGTACTTC. It is translated as CASKLELAEQYF.

This clone occurred many times. This chain links TRBV7-9 with TRBJ1-4, with a possible D match to TRBD1 (6 bases). The CDR3 extends over 14 amino acids. Germline CDR1 is SEHNR and CDR2 is FQNEAQ (reference sequence). V was cut by 3 bases and J by 2 bases, with 7 bases left in between. CDR3 DNA sequence: TGTGCCAGCAGCTTTGGGGGCACTAATGAAAAACTGTTTTTT. As protein: CASSFGGTNEKLFF.

The rearrangement links TRBV6-1 to TRBJ2-7; TRBD1 aligns across 12 bases. The V gene end was trimmed by 3 bases and the J gene end by 2 bases; junction bases not matched to a gene: 2. The CDR3 loop spans 15 amino acids. CDR1 and CDR2 (germline): MNHNS, SASEGT. The CDR3 nucleotides are TGTGCCAGCAGTGACGGGACAGGGGGCCCCTACGAGCAGTACTTC. It translates to CASSDGTGGPYEQYF.

V usage is TRBV5-1 and J usage is TRBJ1-2; 8 nucleotides line up with TRBD1. J was trimmed by 12 bases and V by 0 bases; bases with no gene match: 4. The CDR3 loop spans 12 amino acids. CDR1 and CDR2 from the germline V gene are SGHRS and YFSETQ. CDR3 loop: CASSLGAGGNTF. The CDR3 region has the DNA TGCGCCAGCAGCTTGGGGGCAGGGGGCAACACCTTC. Full variable domain (missing parts from reference TRBV5-1 and TRBJ1-2): KAGVTQTPRYLIKTRGQQVTLSCSPISGHRSVSWYQQTPGQGLQFLFEYFSETQRNKGNFPGRFSGRQFSNSRSEMNVSTLELGDSALYLCASSLGAGGNTFGSGTRLTVV.

The chain is built from TRBV4-3 and TRBJ2-7, with a possible D match to TRBD2 (5 bases). Trimming cost V 1 base and J 4 bases, with 11 bases left between them. Germline CDR1 is LGHNA and CDR2 is YSLEER. This CDR3 region has 14 residues. The CDR3 sequence is CASSQARGLYEQYF. As DNA, the CDR3 is TGCGCCAGCAGCCAAGCACGGGGTTTGTACGAGCAGTACTTC.

J is TRBJ2-7 and V is TRBV3-1 (or the pseudogene TRBV3-2); TRBD2 matches at 7 bases. The germline V gene has CDR1 LGHDT and CDR2 YNNKEL (reference sequence). The CDR3 is made up of 15 amino acids. The V gene end was trimmed by 5 bases and the J gene end by 3 bases; junction bases not matched to a gene: 10. The CDR3 loop is CASSSKAGVIYEQYF. The CDR3 nucleotides read TGTGCCAGCAGCTCCAAGGCGGGAGTAATCTACGAGCAGTACTTC.

The chain carries TRBV4-2 and TRBJ2-3; possibly TRBD1 for D (6 bases). Per the germline V gene, CDR1 is LGHNA and CDR2 is YNFKEQ. The germline V and J ends were trimmed by 5 bases and 4 bases, with 13 bases remaining between them. The length of the CDR3 is 14 residues. The DNA of the CDR3 is TGTGCCAGCAGCACCCGAGAGGGGGCAGATACGCAGTATTTT. Its protein product is CASSTREGADTQYF.

The V and J genes are TRBV19 and TRBJ1-2; the D is unclear. The CDR3 is 16 amino acids. Per the germline V gene, CDR1 is LNHDA and CDR2 is SQIVND (reference sequence). Trimming removed 5 bases at V and 0 bases at J, with 16 bases between. The CDR3 loop reads CASSLQSGPSNYGYTF. CDR3 bases: TGTGCCAGTAGTCTACAATCGGGTCCGTCTAACTATGGCTACACCTTC.

The chain recombines TRBV20-1 with TRBJ1-1; D gene ambiguous. Germline CDR1 DFQATT, CDR2 SNEGSKA (reference sequence). With 6 bases removed from V and 3 bases from J, the gap between germline ends came to 8 bases. This CDR3 has 11 residues. The CDR3 region is CSAPGDTEAFF. The CDR3, as DNA: TGCAGTGCCCCCGGGGACACTGAAGCTTTCTTT.

In DNA, the CDR3 is TGTGCCAGTAGTATCGTCTCCGGGACTAATGAAAAACTGTTTTTT. Protein product: CASSIVSGTNEKLFF. The gene calls are TRBV19 and TRBJ1-4; D uncertain. The V and J ends lost 3 bases and 2 bases respectively, with 10 bases between them. This CDR3 comprises 15 residues. Germline assignment: CDR1 LNHDA and CDR2 SQIVND (reference sequence).

A few counts support this clone. V gene TRBV13 combines with J gene TRBJ2-1; 12 bases align to TRBD2. The germline CDR1 and CDR2 sequences are PRHDT and FYEKMQ (reference sequence). The junction had 9 bases not matched to a gene; V was cut back by 2 bases and J by 7 bases. CDR3 length equals 17 residues. CDR3 loop: CASSLNGGLAGQNEQFF. In DNA, the CDR3 is TGTGCCAGCAGCTTAAATGGGGGACTAGCGGGTCAGAATGAGCAGTTCTTC.

V usage is TRBV15 and J usage is TRBJ2-3; the match to TRBD2 covers 8 bases. V shed 2 bases and J 0 bases; nucleotides not matched to a gene: 22. The CDR3 contains 22 residues. Germline CDR1 and CDR2: LNHNV and YYDKDF (reference sequence). For the CDR3, the DNA is TGTGCCACCAGCAGACTCTCTAGAGGGGCGAATTGGGGCGGGGGGAGCACAGATACGCAGTATTTT. Encoded protein: CATSRLSRGANWGGGSTDTQYF.